This paragraph reports one T cell receptor (beta chain). No antigen is known for it. This may come from a read error, since a much larger clone is one base off. Germline CDR1 and CDR2: SGHNT and YYREEE (reference sequence). This CDR3 region has 15 residues. Uncontrolled infections, other autoimmune diseases, pregnancy or lactation led to exclusion of patients. Clinical symptoms, serum thyroxine, TRAb, thyroid ultrasound and orbital computed tomography informed diagnoses. These data are taken from a study of T cells in Graves' hyperthyroidism and ophthalmopathy. Study-wide findings and caveats: A model using 13 V-J features told ophthalmopathy apart from stable hyperthyroidism. Blood shared most expanded thyroid clonotypes above 0.001.

TCR beta CDR3 regions were amplified from RNA transcripts. An initial round of RT-PCR targeting the TCR CDR3 relied on the HTBI primer set. One entry per CDR3 protein, called by TCRdb with MiXCR from the multiplex PCR reads. The sample consists of about 660,000 distinct CDR3 sequences, 40% to 55% of them appearing once. This clonotype originated in an adult man with Graves' disease, either hyperthyroidism or ophthalmopathy (not recorded which). What was sequenced was peripheral blood or thyroid tissue (not recorded which). J is TRBJ2-5 and V is TRBV5-4; TRBD2 agrees at 13 bases. CDR3 in DNA: TGTGCCAGCAGCTCCGGGACTAGCGGGAAAGAGACCCGGTACTTC. Protein product: CASSSGTSGKETRYF. The complete variable domain, with remaining parts taken from reference TRBV5-4 and TRBJ2-5, reads ETGVTQSPTHLIKTRGQQVTLRCSSQSGHNTVSWYQQALGQGPQFIFQYYREEENGRGNFPPRFSGLQFPNYSSELNVNALELDDSALYLCASSSGTSGKETRYFGPGTRLLVL.